These T cell receptor beta chains were read from a single sample in a study of CD8 T cells in ankylosing spondylitis. TCRdb re-called the 5' RACE reads with MiXCR, one entry per CDR3 protein. The sample contains about 250,000 distinct CDR3 sequences, 8% to 11% of which appear only once. The sequencing sample was made of blood, either unsorted or a sorted T cell fraction (not recorded which). The receptors originated from a male donor with ankylosing spondylitis or in good health (not recorded which). The CDR3 runs from the conserved cysteine through the conserved F or W. The order of the fields is clone size, J gene, D gene, V gene, CDR3 protein, CDR3 DNA. D genes are given only for firm matches. Clone sizes are shown as once, few, many or a size class.

many,TRBJ2-1,.,TRBV5-1,CASSFGSSGDEQFF,TGCGCCAGCAGCTTCGGATCATCAGGCGATGAGCAGTTCTTC
few,TRBJ2-1,.,TRBV12-3/TRBV12-4,CASSLALLRGWNEQFF,TGTGCCAGCAGTTTAGCCCTCCTAAGAGGATGGAATGAGCAGTTCTTC
many,TRBJ1-2,TRBD1,TRBV6-5,CASSYINRGASNYGYTF,TGTGCCAGCAGTTATATTAACAGGGGGGCCTCAAACTATGGCTACACCTTC
many,TRBJ2-2,.,TRBV5-6,CASSLALDMIGELFF,TGTGCCAGCAGCTTGGCCCTGGACATGATCGGGGAGCTGTTTTTT
many,TRBJ1-6,.,TRBV13,CASSLGQRSSYNSPLHF,TGTGCCAGCAGCTTAGGCCAGAGGAGCTCCTATAATTCACCCCTCCACTTT
many,TRBJ2-1,.,TRBV12-3/TRBV12-4,CASTLGEEQFF,TGTGCCAGCACCTTAGGGGAAGAGCAGTTCTTC
many,TRBJ2-1,.,TRBV5-1,CASSRNRPEYNEQFF,TGCGCCAGCAGCCGAAATCGTCCAGAATACAATGAGCAGTTCTTC
many,TRBJ2-3,.,TRBV27,CASSLSQRTDTQYF,TGTGCCAGCAGTTTGTCACAGAGGACAGATACGCAGTATTTT
many,TRBJ1-6,TRBD1,TRBV15,CATSRGDRAYNSPLHF,TGTGCCACCAGCAGAGGGGACAGGGCCTATAATTCACCCCTCCACTTT
many,TRBJ2-1,TRBD2,TRBV5-1,CASSLAGGAVNEQFF,TGCGCCAGCAGCTTGGCCGGGGGGGCGGTGAATGAGCAGTTCTTC
many,TRBJ2-1,.,TRBV7-2,CASSLNLANEQFF,TGTGCCAGCAGCTTAAATCTAGCCAATGAGCAGTTCTTC
many,TRBJ2-4,.,TRBV24-1,CATSDLPRRYDKNIQYF,TGTGCCACCAGTGATTTGCCACGCAGATACGACAAAAACATTCAGTACTTC
many,TRBJ2-7,.,TRBV29-1,CSVEDGKGFEQYF,TGCAGCGTTGAAGATGGTAAGGGCTTCGAGCAGTACTTC